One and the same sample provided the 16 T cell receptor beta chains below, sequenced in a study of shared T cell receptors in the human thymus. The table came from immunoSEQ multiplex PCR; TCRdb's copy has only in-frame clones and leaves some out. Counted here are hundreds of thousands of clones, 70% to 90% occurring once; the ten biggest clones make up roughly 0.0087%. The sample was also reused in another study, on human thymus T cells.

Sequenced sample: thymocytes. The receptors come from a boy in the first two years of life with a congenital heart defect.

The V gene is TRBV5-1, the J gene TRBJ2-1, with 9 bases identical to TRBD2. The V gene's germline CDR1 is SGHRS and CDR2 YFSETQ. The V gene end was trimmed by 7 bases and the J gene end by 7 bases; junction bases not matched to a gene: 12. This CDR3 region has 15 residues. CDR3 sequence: CASGIEGGRGNEQFF. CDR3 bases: TGCGCCAGCGGGATTGAGGGCGGGAGGGGAAATGAGCAGTTCTTC.

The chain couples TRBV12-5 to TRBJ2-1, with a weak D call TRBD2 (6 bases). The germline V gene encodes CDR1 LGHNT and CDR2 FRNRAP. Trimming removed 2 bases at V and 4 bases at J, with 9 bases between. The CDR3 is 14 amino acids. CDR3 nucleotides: TGTGCTAGTGGTTTGATCCGGGGGTACAATGAGCAGTTCTTC. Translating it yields CASGLIRGYNEQFF.

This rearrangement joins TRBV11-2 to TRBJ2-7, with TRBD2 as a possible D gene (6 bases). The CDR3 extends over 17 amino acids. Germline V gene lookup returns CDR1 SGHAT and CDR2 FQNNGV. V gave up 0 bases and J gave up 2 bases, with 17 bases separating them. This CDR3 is CASSLDWTGTEPYEQYF. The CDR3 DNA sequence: TGTGCCAGCAGCTTAGATTGGACCGGGACTGAGCCCTACGAGCAGTACTTC.

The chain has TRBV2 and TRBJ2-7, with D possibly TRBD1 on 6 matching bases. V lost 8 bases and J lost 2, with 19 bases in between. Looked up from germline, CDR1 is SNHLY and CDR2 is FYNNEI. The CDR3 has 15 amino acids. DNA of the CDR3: TGTGCCAGCTCCTCGGACAGCCGGAATACCTACGAGCAGTACTTC. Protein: CASSSDSRNTYEQYF.

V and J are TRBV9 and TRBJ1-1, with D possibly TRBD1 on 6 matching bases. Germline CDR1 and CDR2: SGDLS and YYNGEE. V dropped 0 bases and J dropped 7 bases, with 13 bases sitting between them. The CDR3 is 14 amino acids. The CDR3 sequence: CASSVAGGENEAFF. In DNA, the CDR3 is TGTGCCAGCAGCGTAGCTGGGGGCGAGAATGAAGCTTTCTTT.

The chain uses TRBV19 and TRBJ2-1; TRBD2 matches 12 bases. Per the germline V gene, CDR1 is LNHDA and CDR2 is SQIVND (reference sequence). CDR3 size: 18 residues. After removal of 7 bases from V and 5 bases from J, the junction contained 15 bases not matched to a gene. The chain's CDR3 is CASNFGLAGIGGHNEQFF. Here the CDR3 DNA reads TGTGCCAGTAATTTCGGACTAGCGGGAATAGGTGGGCACAATGAGCAGTTCTTC.

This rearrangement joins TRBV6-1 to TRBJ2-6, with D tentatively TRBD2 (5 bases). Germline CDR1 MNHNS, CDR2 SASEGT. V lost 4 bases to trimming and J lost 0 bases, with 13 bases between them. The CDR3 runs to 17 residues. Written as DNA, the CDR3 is TGTGCCAGCAGTGCCGCGGGCCCTTCCTCTGGGGCCAACGTCCTGACTTTC. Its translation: CASSAAGPSSGANVLTF.

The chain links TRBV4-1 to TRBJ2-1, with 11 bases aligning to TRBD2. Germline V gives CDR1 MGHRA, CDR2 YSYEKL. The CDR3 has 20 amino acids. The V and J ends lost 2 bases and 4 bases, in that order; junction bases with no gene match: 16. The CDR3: CASSQSRSLAGGAEYNEQFF. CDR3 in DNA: TGCGCCAGCAGCCAATCGAGGTCTCTAGCGGGGGGTGCAGAATACAATGAGCAGTTCTTC.

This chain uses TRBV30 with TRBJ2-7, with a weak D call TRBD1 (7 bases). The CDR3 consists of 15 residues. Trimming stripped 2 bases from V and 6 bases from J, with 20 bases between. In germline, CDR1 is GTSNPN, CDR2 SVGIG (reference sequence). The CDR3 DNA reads TGTGCCTGGAGTCTTACAGGGGCTGGAGGGTTCGAGCAGTACTTC. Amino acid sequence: CAWSLTGAGGFEQYF.

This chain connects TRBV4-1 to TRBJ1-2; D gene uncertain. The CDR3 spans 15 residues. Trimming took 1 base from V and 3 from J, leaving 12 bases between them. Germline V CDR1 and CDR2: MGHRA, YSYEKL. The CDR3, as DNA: TGCGCCAGCAGCCAAGTTTCGGTCCCGCACTATGGCTACACCTTC. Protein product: CASSQVSVPHYGYTF.

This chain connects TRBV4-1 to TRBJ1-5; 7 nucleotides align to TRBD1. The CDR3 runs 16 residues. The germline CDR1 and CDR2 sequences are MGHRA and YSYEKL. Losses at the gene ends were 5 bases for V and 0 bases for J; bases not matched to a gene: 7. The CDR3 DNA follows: TGCGCCAGCAGCAACCGGGACAGTCATAGCAATCAGCCCCAGCATTTT. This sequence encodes CASSNRDSHSNQPQHF.

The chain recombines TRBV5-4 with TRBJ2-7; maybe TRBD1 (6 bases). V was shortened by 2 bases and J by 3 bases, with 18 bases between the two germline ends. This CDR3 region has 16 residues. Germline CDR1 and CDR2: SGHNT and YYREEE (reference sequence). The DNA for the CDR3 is TGTGCCAGCAGCTTACCTCACCAACAGGGCTTCTACGAGCAGTACTTC. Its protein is CASSLPHQQGFYEQYF.

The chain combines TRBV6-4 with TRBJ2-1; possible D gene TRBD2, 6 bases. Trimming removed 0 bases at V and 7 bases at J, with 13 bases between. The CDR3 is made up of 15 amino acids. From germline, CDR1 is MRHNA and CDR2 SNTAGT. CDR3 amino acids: CASSDSSGRENEQFF. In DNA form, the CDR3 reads TGTGCCAGCAGTGACTCCAGCGGCCGGGAGAATGAGCAGTTCTTC.

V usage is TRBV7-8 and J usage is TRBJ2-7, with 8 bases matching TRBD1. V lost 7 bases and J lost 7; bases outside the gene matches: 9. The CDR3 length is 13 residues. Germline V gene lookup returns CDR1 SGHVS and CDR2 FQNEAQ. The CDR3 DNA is TGTGCCAGCATCGACCGCAGGGGGCTGGAGCAGTACTTC. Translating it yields CASIDRRGLEQYF.

CDR3 coding DNA: TGTGCCAGCAGGGGGACTAGCGGCTACGAGCAGTACTTC. Its translation is CASRGTSGYEQYF. This chain connects TRBV25-1 to TRBJ2-7, with 11 bases matching TRBD2. The CDR3 extends over 13 amino acids. Losses at the gene ends were 6 bases for V and 3 bases for J; bases not matched to a gene: 1. Germline V gene lookup returns CDR1 MGHDK and CDR2 SYGVNS.

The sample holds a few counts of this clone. Here the CDR3 reads CASSFSRWPYEQYF. Here the CDR3 DNA reads TGTGCCAGCAGTTTTTCTAGGTGGCCCTACGAGCAGTACTTC. The genes are TRBV28 and TRBJ2-7; D call uncertain. Germline assignment: CDR1 MDHEN and CDR2 SYDVKM. The CDR3 loop spans 14 amino acids. Trimming pared 3 bases from V and 2 bases from J, leaving 11 bases between. Based on the CDR3 plus reference TRBV28 and TRBJ2-7, the full variable domain is DVKVTQSSRYLVKRTGEKVFLECVQDMDHENMFWYRQDPGLGLRLIYFSYDVKMKEKGDIPEGYSVSREKKERFSLILESASTNQTSMYLCASSFSRWPYEQYFGPGTRLTVT.